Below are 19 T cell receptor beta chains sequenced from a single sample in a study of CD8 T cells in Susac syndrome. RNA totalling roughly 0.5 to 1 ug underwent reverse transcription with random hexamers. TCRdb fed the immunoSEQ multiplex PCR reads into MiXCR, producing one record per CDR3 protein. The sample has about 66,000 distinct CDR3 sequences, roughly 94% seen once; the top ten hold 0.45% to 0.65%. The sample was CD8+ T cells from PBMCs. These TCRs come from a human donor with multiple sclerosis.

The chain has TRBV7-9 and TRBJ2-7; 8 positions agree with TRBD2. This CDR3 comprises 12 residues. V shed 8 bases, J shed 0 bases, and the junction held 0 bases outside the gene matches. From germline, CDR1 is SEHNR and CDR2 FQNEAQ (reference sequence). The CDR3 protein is CASAGGSYEQYF. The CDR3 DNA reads TGTGCCAGCGCGGGGGGCTCCTACGAGCAGTACTTC.

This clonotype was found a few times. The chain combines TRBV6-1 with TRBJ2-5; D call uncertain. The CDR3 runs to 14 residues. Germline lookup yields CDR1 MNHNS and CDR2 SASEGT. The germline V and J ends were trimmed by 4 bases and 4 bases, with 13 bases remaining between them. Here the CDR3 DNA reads TGTGCCAGCAGTGCGGCTTTTGAGTCAGAGACCCAGTACTTC. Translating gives CASSAAFESETQYF.

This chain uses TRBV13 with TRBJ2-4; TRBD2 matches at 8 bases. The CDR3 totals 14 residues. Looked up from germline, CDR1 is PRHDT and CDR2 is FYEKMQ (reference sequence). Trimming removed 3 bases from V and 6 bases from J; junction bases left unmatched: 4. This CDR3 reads CASSFLAGGNIQYF. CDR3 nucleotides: TGTGCCAGCAGCTTCCTAGCGGGCGGAAACATTCAGTACTTC. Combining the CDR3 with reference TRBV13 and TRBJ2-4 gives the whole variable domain AAGVIQSPRHLIKEKRETATLKCYPIPRHDTVYWYQQGPGQDPQFLISFYEKMQSDKGSIPDRFSAQQFSDYHSELNMSSLELGDSALYFCASSFLAGGNIQYFGAGTRLSVL.

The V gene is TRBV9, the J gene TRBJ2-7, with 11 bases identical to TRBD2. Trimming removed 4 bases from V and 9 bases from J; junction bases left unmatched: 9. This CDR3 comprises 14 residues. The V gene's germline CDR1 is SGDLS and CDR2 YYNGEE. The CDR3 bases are TGTGCCAGCAGCCCGGGACTAGCGGAACATCCGCAGTACTTC. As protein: CASSPGLAEHPQYF.

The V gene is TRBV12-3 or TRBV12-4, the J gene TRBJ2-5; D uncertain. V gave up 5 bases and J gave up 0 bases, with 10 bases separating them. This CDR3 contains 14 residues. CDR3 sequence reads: CASSPGPDQETQYF. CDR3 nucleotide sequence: TGTGCCAGCAGTCCCGGTCCCGACCAAGAGACCCAGTACTTC.

CDR3: CASRMWGAGNEQFF. The CDR3 DNA sequence: TGTGCCAGCAGGATGTGGGGGGCAGGGAATGAGCAGTTCTTC. The chain carries TRBV6-5 and TRBJ2-1; tentatively, D is TRBD1 or TRBD2 (6 bases each). The V end was cut by 6 bases, the J end by 7 bases, with 16 bases between. CDR1 is MNHEY, CDR2 SVGAGI, per germline. This CDR3 region has 14 residues.

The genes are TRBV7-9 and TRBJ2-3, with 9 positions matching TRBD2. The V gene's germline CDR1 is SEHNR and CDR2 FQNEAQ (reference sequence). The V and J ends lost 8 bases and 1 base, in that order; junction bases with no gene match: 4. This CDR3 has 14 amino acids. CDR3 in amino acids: CASFASGGTDTQYF. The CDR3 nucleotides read TGTGCCAGCTTCGCTAGCGGGGGCACAGATACGCAGTATTTT. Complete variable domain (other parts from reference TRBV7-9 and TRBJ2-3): DTGVSQNPRHKITKRGQNVTFRCDPISEHNRLYWYRQTLGQGPEFLTYFQNEAQLEKSRLLSDRFSAERPKGSFSTLEIQRTEQGDSAMYLCASFASGGTDTQYFGPGTRLTVL.

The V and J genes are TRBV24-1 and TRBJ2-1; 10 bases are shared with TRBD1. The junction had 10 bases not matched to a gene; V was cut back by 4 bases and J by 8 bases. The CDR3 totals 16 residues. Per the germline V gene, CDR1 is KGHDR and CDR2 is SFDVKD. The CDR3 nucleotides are TGTGCCACCAGTGACCACGACAGGGGGCGCCTCGATGAGCAGTTCTTC. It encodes CATSDHDRGRLDEQFF.

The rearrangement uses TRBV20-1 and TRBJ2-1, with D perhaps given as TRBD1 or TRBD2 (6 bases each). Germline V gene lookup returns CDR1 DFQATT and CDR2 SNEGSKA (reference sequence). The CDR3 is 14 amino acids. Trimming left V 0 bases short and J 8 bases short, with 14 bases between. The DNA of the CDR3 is TGCAGTGCTAGAGATCTTAGGGGGGCCGATGAGCAGTTCTTC. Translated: CSARDLRGADEQFF.

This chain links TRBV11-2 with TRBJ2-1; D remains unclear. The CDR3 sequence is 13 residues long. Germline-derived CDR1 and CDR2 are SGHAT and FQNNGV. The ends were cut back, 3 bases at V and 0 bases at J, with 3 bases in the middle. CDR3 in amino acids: CASSFVSYNEQFF. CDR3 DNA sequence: TGTGCCAGCAGCTTTGTCTCCTACAATGAGCAGTTCTTC. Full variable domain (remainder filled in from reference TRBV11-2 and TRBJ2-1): EAGVAQSPRYKIIEKRQSVAFWCNPISGHATLYWYQQILGQGPKLLIQFQNNGVVDDSQLPKDRFSAERLKGVDSTLKIQPAKLEDSAVYLCASSFVSYNEQFFGPGTRLTVL.

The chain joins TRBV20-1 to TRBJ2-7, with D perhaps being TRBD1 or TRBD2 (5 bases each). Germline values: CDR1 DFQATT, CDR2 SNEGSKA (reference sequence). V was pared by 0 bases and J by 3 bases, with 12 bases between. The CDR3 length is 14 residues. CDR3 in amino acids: CSARDLMGDYEQYF. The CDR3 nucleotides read TGCAGTGCTAGAGATTTAATGGGGGACTACGAGCAGTACTTC.

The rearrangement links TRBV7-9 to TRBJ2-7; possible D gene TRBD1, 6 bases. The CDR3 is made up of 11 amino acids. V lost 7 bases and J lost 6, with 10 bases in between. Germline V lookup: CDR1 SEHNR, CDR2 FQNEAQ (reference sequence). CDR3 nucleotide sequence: TGTGCCAGCATCAGGGGCCGCGAGCAGTACTTC. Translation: CASIRGREQYF.

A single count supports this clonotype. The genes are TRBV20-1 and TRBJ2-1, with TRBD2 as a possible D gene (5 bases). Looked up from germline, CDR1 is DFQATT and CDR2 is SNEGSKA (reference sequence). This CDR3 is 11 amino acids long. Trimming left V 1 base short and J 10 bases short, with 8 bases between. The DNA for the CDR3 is TGCAGTGCTAGAGGGTCGGGGGAGCAGTTCTTC. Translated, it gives CSARGSGEQFF.

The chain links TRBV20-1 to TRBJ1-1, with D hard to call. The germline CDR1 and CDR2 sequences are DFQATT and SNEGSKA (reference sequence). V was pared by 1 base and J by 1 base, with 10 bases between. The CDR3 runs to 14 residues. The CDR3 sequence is CSARGSGRNTEAFF. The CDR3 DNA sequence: TGCAGTGCTAGAGGATCGGGGAGGAACACTGAAGCTTTCTTT.

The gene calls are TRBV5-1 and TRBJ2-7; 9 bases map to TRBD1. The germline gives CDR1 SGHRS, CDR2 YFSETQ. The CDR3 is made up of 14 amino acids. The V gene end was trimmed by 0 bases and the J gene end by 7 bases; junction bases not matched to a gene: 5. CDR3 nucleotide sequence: TGCGCCAGCAGCTTGGAACAGGGGGCGGTTGAGCAGTACTTC. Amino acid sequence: CASSLEQGAVEQYF.

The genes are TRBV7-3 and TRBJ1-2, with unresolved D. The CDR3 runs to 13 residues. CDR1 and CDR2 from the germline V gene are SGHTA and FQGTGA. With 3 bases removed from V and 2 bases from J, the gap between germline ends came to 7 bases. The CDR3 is CASSFGGNYGYTF. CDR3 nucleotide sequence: TGTGCCAGCAGCTTCGGAGGAAACTATGGCTACACCTTC.

The DNA of the CDR3 is TGTGCCAGCAGCGTAGGAGCGGGATCGCAGTTCTTC. This translates into CASSVGAGSQFF. This chain links TRBV9 with TRBJ2-1; 7 bases align to TRBD2. Trimming took 0 bases from V and 12 from J; bases not matched to a gene: 3. Germline values: CDR1 SGDLS, CDR2 YYNGEE. The CDR3 has 12 amino acids.

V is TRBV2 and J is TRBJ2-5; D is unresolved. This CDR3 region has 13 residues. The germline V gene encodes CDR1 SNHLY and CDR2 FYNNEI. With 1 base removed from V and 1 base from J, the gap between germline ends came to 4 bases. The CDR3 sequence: CASSEGLQETQYF. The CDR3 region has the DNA TGTGCCAGCAGTGAAGGGCTCCAAGAGACCCAGTACTTC.

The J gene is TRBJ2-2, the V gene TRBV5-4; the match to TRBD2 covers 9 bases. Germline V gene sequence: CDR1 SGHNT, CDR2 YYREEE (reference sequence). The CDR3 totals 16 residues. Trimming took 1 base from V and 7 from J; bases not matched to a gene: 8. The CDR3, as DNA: TGTGCCAGCAGCTTGTTAGCGGGGGAGTTTGGCGGGGAGCTGTTTTTT. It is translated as CASSLLAGEFGGELFF.